Listed below are T cell receptor beta chains from one sample, sequenced in a study of response to subunit inactivated influenza vaccine. TCRdb fed the RT-PCR reads into MiXCR, producing one record per CDR3 protein. The sample consists of about 520,000 distinct CDR3 sequences, 9.5% to 12% of them appearing once. The sample was PBMCs from blood, taken about 40 days after vaccination. The receptor source for this set is a middle-aged man who received an inactivated influenza vaccine. The CDR3 runs from the conserved cysteine through the conserved F or W. The D gene is left open where the match is weak. Clone size is stated in some rows and not others, as once, few, many or a class when expanded.

NA	TRBV9	TRBD1	TRBJ2-7	TGTGCCAGCAGCATACGGGACAGGGAATCAAGCGAGCAGTACTTC	CASSIRDRESSEQYF
few	TRBV12-3/TRBV12-4	TRBD2	TRBJ2-1	TGTGCCAGCAGTCCTACGGGGGGGCCCAATGAGCAGTTCTTC	CASSPTGGPNEQFF
many	TRBV4-2	NA	TRBJ2-6	TGTGCCAGCAGCCAAGATGCAGGGTCCGGGGCCAACGTCCTGACTTTC	CASSQDAGSGANVLTF
many	TRBV5-1	TRBD2	TRBJ2-3	TGCGCCAGCAGCTTGGATGGGCGGGGGGCGACAGATACGCAGTATTTT	CASSLDGRGATDTQYF
NA	TRBV7-2	TRBD1	TRBJ2-5	TGTGCCAGCAAGGGACAGCCGGGGGAGACCCAGTACTTC	CASKGQPGETQYF
few	TRBV5-1	NA	TRBJ2-7	TGCGCCAGCAGCTCCCTGACCGGTTACGAGCAGTACTTC	CASSSLTGYEQYF
NA	TRBV20-1	NA	TRBJ1-2	TGCAGTGCTAGTCTCAGTTCGGGTTCGGGCTACACCTTC	CSASLSSGSGYTF
few	TRBV12-3/TRBV12-4	TRBD1	TRBJ1-1	TGTGCCAGCAGTCCGGGACAGGGCACTGAAGCTTTCTTT	CASSPGQGTEAFF
NA	TRBV4-2	NA	TRBJ2-5	TGTGCCAGCAGCCAAGATCAGTACCAAGAGACCCAGTACTTC	CASSQDQYQETQYF
many	TRBV9	NA	TRBJ1-5	TGTGCCAGCAGCGCAGGAGAGGGACAGCCCCAGCATTTT	CASSAGEGQPQHF
many	TRBV12-3/TRBV12-4	TRBD1	TRBJ2-7	TGTGCCAGCAGTATCGGGACAGGGGGTTACGAGCAGTACTTC	CASSIGTGGYEQYF
few	TRBV3-1	NA	TRBJ1-6	TGTGCCAGCAGCCAAGATGGTTGGTCACCCCTCCACTTT	CASSQDGWSPLHF
NA	TRBV7-9	TRBD1	TRBJ2-1	TGTGCCAGCAGCACAGACAGGGTCTACAATGAGCAGTTCTTC	CASSTDRVYNEQFF
few	TRBV29-1	NA	TRBJ2-3	TGCAGCGTTGAACGCCAGGGGAATGTAATAGATACGCAGTATTTT	CSVERQGNVIDTQYF
many	TRBV18	NA	TRBJ2-7	TGTGCCAGCTCACCACCGAGGGCTTACGAGCAGTACTTC	CASSPPRAYEQYF
few	TRBV5-1	TRBD1	TRBJ2-7	TGCGCCAGCAGCTTGTACTGGGACAGGGCCTACGAGCAGTACTTC	CASSLYWDRAYEQYF
NA	TRBV25-1	TRBD2	TRBJ2-1	TGTGCCAGCAGTGAATATAGGACTAGCGGGAACAATGAGCAGTTCTTC	CASSEYRTSGNNEQFF
many	TRBV20-1	NA	TRBJ2-5	TGCAGTGTCAAGGCCCGGGAGACCCAGTACTTC	CSVKARETQYF
NA	TRBV24-1	NA	TRBJ2-2	TGTGCCACCAGTCTACAGGGCGGAACCGGGGAGCTGTTTTTT	CATSLQGGTGELFF
few	TRBV20-1	NA	TRBJ2-3	TGCAGTGCTAGAGTGGTACAGAGAAGCACAGATACGCAGTATTTT	CSARVVQRSTDTQYF
few	TRBV12-3/TRBV12-4	NA	TRBJ2-7	TGTGCCAGCAGTCCCCGCGCTAGCGCCGAGTACGAGCAGTACTTC	CASSPRASAEYEQYF
NA	TRBV2	NA	TRBJ1-4	TGTGCCAGCAAGAGGGAGGGGGCAACTAATGAAAAACTGTTTTTT	CASKREGATNEKLFF
many	TRBV24-1	NA	TRBJ2-3	TGTGCCACCAGTGATTTCCGAGCGCTTACTAGCACAGATACGCAGTATTTT	CATSDFRALTSTDTQYF
NA	TRBV5-1	NA	TRBJ2-7	TGCGCCAGCAGGTACGGGACCTCGGGAGAGCAGTACTTC	CASRYGTSGEQYF
few	TRBV24-1	TRBD1	TRBJ2-6	TGTGCCACCAGTGATAAGACAGGGAACCCTGGGGCCAACGTCCTGACTTTC	CATSDKTGNPGANVLTF
NA	TRBV11-2	NA	TRBJ1-1	TGTGCCAGCAGCTTACTTGCGGCAGTCGAACTGAGTACTGAAGCTTTCTTT	CASSLLAAVELSTEAFF
many	TRBV5-1	TRBD1	TRBJ2-7	TGCGCCAGCATCCCTCCGGGACAGGGACTTTCGAACGAGCAGTACTTC	CASIPPGQGLSNEQYF
few	TRBV11-2	NA	TRBJ2-5	TGTGCCAGCAGCGTCGCCGGTTCAGACGAGACCCAGTACTTC	CASSVAGSDETQYF
NA	TRBV16	NA	TRBJ2-7	TGTGCCAGCAGCCAATGGAAGTACGAGCAGTACTTC	CASSQWKYEQYF
NA	TRBV9	TRBD2	TRBJ2-7	TGTGCCAGCAGCCTCCCAAGGCCTAGCGGCAACCGAGGAGGCTACGAGCAGTACTTC	CASSLPRPSGNRGGYEQYF
NA	TRBV30	TRBD1	TRBJ1-1	TGTGCCTGGAGGGGACAGGGGGCAACTGAAGCTTTCTTT	CAWRGQGATEAFF
NA	TRBV15	TRBD2	TRBJ2-7	TGTGCCACCAGCGAAGGACTAGCGGTCTACGAGCAGTACTTC	CATSEGLAVYEQYF
few	TRBV12-3/TRBV12-4	TRBD2	TRBJ2-7	TGTGCCAGCAGTTTGGGACTAGCGTTTCTCGACTTC	CASSLGLAFLDF
few	TRBV20-1	TRBD2	TRBJ2-7	TGCAGTGCTAGAGGGGGGGGTCAAGAGCAGTACTTC	CSARGGGQEQYF
many	TRBV12-3/TRBV12-4	NA	TRBJ2-7	TGCGCCAGCAGCCTGACGTCCGGGGCCTACGAGCAGTACTTC	CASSLTSGAYEQYF
few	TRBV6-1	NA	TRBJ2-5	TGTGCCAGCAGTAGGACCGGGACGGGGGAGACCCAGTACTTC	CASSRTGTGETQYF
NA	TRBV12-3/TRBV12-4	TRBD2	TRBJ2-3	TGTGCCAGCAGTATAACTAGCGGGGGGGCAACAGATACGCAGTATTTT	CASSITSGGATDTQYF
few	TRBV7-6	TRBD2	TRBJ2-1	TGTGCCAGCAGCTTAGGTGTTGGGCGGGGGGGCCAAAATGAGCAGTTCTTC	CASSLGVGRGGQNEQFF
NA	TRBV4-1	NA	TRBJ2-1	TGCGCCAGCAGCCAAGCTGGGGTTGAGCAGTTCTTC	CASSQAGVEQFF
many	TRBV12-3/TRBV12-4	TRBD1	TRBJ2-2	TGTGCCAGCAGTTTAGACAGGGGTGTGGACACCGGGGAGCTGTTTTTT	CASSLDRGVDTGELFF
NA	TRBV12-3/TRBV12-4	NA	TRBJ2-2	TGTGCCAGCTCTCTAGGGGGGGGACCAGGCACCGGGGAGCTGTTTTTT	CASSLGGGPGTGELFF
few	TRBV15	NA	TRBJ2-1	TGTGCCACCAGGACCCGGGACCACTACAATGAGCAGTTCTTC	CATRTRDHYNEQFF
many	TRBV28	NA	TRBJ2-5	TGTGCCTCCGAGGGGGGGCACCAAGAGACCCAGTACTTC	CASEGGHQETQYF
NA	TRBV25-1	NA	TRBJ2-7	TGTGCCAGCACTGCTGCCTACGAGCAGTACTTC	CASTAAYEQYF
few	TRBV12-3/TRBV12-4	TRBD1	TRBJ1-5	TGTGCCAGCAGTTTTCGGACAGGGGGCGGTCAGCCCCAGCATTTT	CASSFRTGGGQPQHF
few	TRBV10-3	TRBD1	TRBJ2-1	TGTGCCATCAGTGCGGACAGGGTGAATGAGCAGTTCTTC	CAISADRVNEQFF
NA	TRBV12-3/TRBV12-4	NA	TRBJ1-4	TGTGCCAGCACCACAGTCGTCCTGGAAAAACTGTTTTTT	CASTTVVLEKLFF
many	TRBV7-2	TRBD2	TRBJ2-1	TGTGCCAGCAGCTCACAGCCTAGCGGGAGCTCCTACAATGAGCAGTTCTTC	CASSSQPSGSSYNEQFF
many	TRBV12-3/TRBV12-4	NA	TRBJ2-5	TGTGCCAGCAGTTTAGCCCCGAGCCAGCCCCAGTACTTC	CASSLAPSQPQYF
few	TRBV6-1	NA	TRBJ1-4	TGTGCCAGCAGGGAGAGAGGAAGGGGAGAAAAACTGTTTTTT	CASRERGRGEKLFF
NA	TRBV3-1	TRBD2	TRBJ2-2	TGTGCCAGCAGCTTCCTGGCCGGACTAGCGAACACCGGGGAGCTGTTTTTT	CASSFLAGLANTGELFF
many	TRBV29-1	NA	TRBJ2-7	TGCAGCGTTGAAGTCAGGAGTACCTACGAGCAGTACTTC	CSVEVRSTYEQYF
many	TRBV5-1	NA	TRBJ2-1	TGTGCCAGCAGTTTAGGCAGTTACAATGAGCAGTTCTTC	CASSLGSYNEQFF
few	TRBV6-1	NA	TRBJ1-2	TGTGCCAGCAGTGAAGTCGAAGGGTTGAGTGGCTACACCTTC	CASSEVEGLSGYTF
few	TRBV7-9	TRBD2	TRBJ2-1	TGTGCCACCCAGCGGGGGGGTTACAATGAGCAGTTCTTC	CATQRGGYNEQFF